What follows are 22 T cell receptor beta chains derived from one specimen sequenced in a study of blood T cell repertoires in COVID-19. Clones were read by immunoSEQ multiplex PCR, and TCRdb kept only the in-frame ones, dropping some. The sample has around 160,000 clones; under 90% are singletons. Material for sequencing was peripheral blood. The source is a human donor in a cohort sampled during active COVID-19.

This chain uses TRBV28 with TRBJ1-3; 7 bases match TRBD1. CDR3 length equals 16 residues. Trimming at V came to 2 bases and at J to 0 bases, leaving 4 bases not matched to a gene. Germline V CDR1 and CDR2: MDHEN, SYDVKM. CDR3 in DNA: TGTGCCAGCAGTTTAAGGGACAGCCACTCTGGAAACACCATATATTTT. This codes for CASSLRDSHSGNTIYF.

This clone was detected once. This rearrangement joins TRBV7-2 to TRBJ1-1, with D hard to call. V was cut by 3 bases and J by 1 base, with 12 bases left in between. The germline CDR1 and CDR2 sequences are SGHTA and FQGNSA. The CDR3 spans 15 residues. Here the CDR3 reads CASSLAGTSNTEAFF. CDR3 nucleotide sequence: TGTGCCAGCAGCTTGGCAGGAACTTCGAACACTGAAGCTTTCTTT.

This chain links TRBV7-9 with TRBJ1-3; possibly TRBD1 for D (5 bases). The CDR3 sequence is 12 residues long. Trimming removed 11 bases from V and 3 bases from J, with 11 bases in between. The V gene's germline CDR1 is SEHNR and CDR2 FQNEAQ (reference sequence). CDR3 DNA: TGTGCCGCGGAAGGGGATGGAAACACCATATATTTT. As protein: CAAEGDGNTIYF.

V usage is TRBV18 and J usage is TRBJ1-2, with TRBD1 as a possible D gene (6 bases). Per the germline V gene, CDR1 is KGHSH and CDR2 is LQKENI. Trimming cost V 6 bases and J 0 bases, with 11 bases left between them. There are 14 residues in the CDR3. The CDR3 nucleotides are TGTGCCAGCTCCGGGGGGCGAGCTAACTATGGCTACACCTTC. Its translation: CASSGGRANYGYTF. The entire variable domain, with the rest obtained from reference TRBV18 and TRBJ1-2, is as follows: NAGVMQNPRHLVRRRGQEARLRCSPMKGHSHVYWYRQLPEEGLKFMVYLQKENIIDESGMPKERFSAEFPKEGPSILRIQQVVRGDSAAYFCASSGGRANYGYTFGSGTRLTVV.

This clone has just one count. The rearrangement uses TRBV18 and TRBJ2-2; 8 nucleotides agree with TRBD2. This CDR3 spans 15 amino acids. The junction had 0 bases not matched to a gene; V was cut back by 2 bases and J by 1 base. Germline V gene data show CDR1 as KGHSH and CDR2 as LQKENI. The CDR3 region is CASSPSGGNTGELFF. Here the CDR3 DNA reads TGTGCCAGCTCACCAAGCGGGGGGAACACCGGGGAGCTGTTTTTT.

The rearrangement uses TRBV9 and TRBJ1-6; D gene unclear. Germline CDR1 is SGDLS and CDR2 is YYNGEE. The CDR3 runs 13 residues. V was shortened by 0 bases and J by 11 bases, with 9 bases between the two germline ends. CDR3 DNA: TGTGCCAGCAGCGTAGGAGTTGGTCCACCCCTCCACTTT. It yields the protein CASSVGVGPPLHF. The full variable domain, completed using reference TRBV9 and TRBJ1-6, is DSGVTQTPKHLITATGQRVTLRCSPRSGDLSVYWYQQSLDQGLQFLIQYYNGEERAKGNILERFSAQQFPDLHSELNLSSLELGDSALYFCASSVGVGPPLHFGNGTRLTVT.

This rearrangement joins TRBV19 to TRBJ1-3; 7 nucleotides line up with TRBD1. The germline V gene has CDR1 LNHDA and CDR2 SQIVND (reference sequence). After removal of 3 bases from V and 2 bases from J, the junction contained 7 bases not matched to a gene. This CDR3 has 16 amino acids. CDR3 in DNA: TGTGCCAGTAGTATGGGACAGTATTTTCCTGGAAACACCATATATTTT. Translation: CASSMGQYFPGNTIYF.

This clone was seen many times. The V and J genes are TRBV5-6 and TRBJ1-1; tentative D call: TRBD1 (6 bases). Trimming left V 4 bases short and J 0 bases short, with 10 bases between. There are 14 residues in the CDR3. Germline CDR1 is SGHDT and CDR2 is YYEEEE. This chain's CDR3 is CASSMTGLNTEAFF. The DNA for the CDR3 is TGTGCCAGCAGCATGACAGGTCTGAACACTGAAGCTTTCTTT.

V usage is TRBV10-3 and J usage is TRBJ1-1; D uncertain. V gave up 4 bases and J gave up 1 base, with 10 bases separating them. This CDR3 region has 14 residues. Germline lookup yields CDR1 ENHRY and CDR2 SYGVKD. CDR3 protein: CAISARQQNTEAFF. The CDR3 DNA is TGTGCCATCAGTGCGAGGCAGCAGAACACTGAAGCTTTCTTT.

The V and J genes are TRBV7-2 and TRBJ2-3; 7 bases line up with TRBD2. J gave up 6 bases and V 4 bases, and 13 bases lay outside the gene matches. The CDR3 covers 16 residues. Germline lookup yields CDR1 SGHTA and CDR2 FQGNSA. The CDR3 reads CASSWGERGRPDTQYF. CDR3 sequence (DNA): TGTGCCAGCAGCTGGGGGGAGCGGGGCCGCCCGGATACGCAGTATTTT.

The rearrangement links TRBV19 to TRBJ1-6; TRBD1 agrees at 8 bases. The CDR3 loop spans 15 amino acids. Trimming cost V 4 bases and J 6 bases; bases outside gene matches: 5. Per the germline V gene, CDR1 is LNHDA and CDR2 is SQIVND (reference sequence). CDR3 bases: TGTGCCAGTAGTAAACGGACAGGGAGTAATTCACCCCTCCACTTT. It yields the protein CASSKRTGSNSPLHF.

V gene TRBV6-2 or TRBV6-3 combines with J gene TRBJ1-6, with unresolved D. This CDR3 contains 16 residues. Looked up from germline, CDR1 is MNHEY and CDR2 is SVGEGT. V dropped 4 bases and J dropped 0 bases, with 10 bases sitting between them. The CDR3 DNA is TGTGCCAGCAGTTGGGGAGGAAACTCCTATAATTCACCCCTCCACTTT. Translation: CASSWGGNSYNSPLHF.

In its sample, this clone was seen once. The CDR3 sequence is CASSLQVSGNTIYF. The CDR3 bases are TGTGCCAGCAGCCTACAGGTCTCTGGAAACACCATATATTTT. The chain recombines TRBV7-8 with TRBJ1-3, with a tentative D call TRBD1 (5 bases). Germline V gene sequence: CDR1 SGHVS, CDR2 FQNEAQ. The V gene lost 5 bases and the J gene lost 0 bases, with 8 bases spanning the gap. This CDR3 region has 14 residues.

The CDR3 DNA sequence: TGTGCCAGCAGCCAAGGTACAGCTGGAAACACCATATATTTT. Translating it yields CASSQGTAGNTIYF. The J gene is TRBJ1-3, the V gene TRBV4-2; D ambiguous. This CDR3 contains 14 residues. Germline CDR1 LGHNA, CDR2 YNFKEQ. Trimming pared 1 base from V and 2 bases from J, leaving 6 bases between.

The V call is TRBV13, the J call TRBJ2-2; 10 bases are shared with TRBD2. The CDR3 extends over 14 amino acids. The junction had 3 bases not matched to a gene; V was cut back by 6 bases and J by 5 bases. Germline V gene data show CDR1 as PRHDT and CDR2 as FYEKMQ (reference sequence). The CDR3 protein is CASRRAGGTGELFF. CDR3 sequence (DNA): TGTGCCAGCAGGCGAGCGGGGGGGACCGGGGAGCTGTTTTTT. The full variable domain, in which reference TRBV13 and TRBJ2-2 provide the parts outside the CDR3, is AAGVIQSPRHLIKEKRETATLKCYPIPRHDTVYWYQQGPGQDPQFLISFYEKMQSDKGSIPDRFSAQQFSDYHSELNMSSLELGDSALYFCASRRAGGTGELFFGEGSRLTVL.

This rearrangement joins TRBV5-6 to TRBJ1-2, with 7 bases aligning to TRBD1. Trimming at V came to 4 bases and at J to 7 bases, leaving 10 bases not matched to a gene. Per the germline V gene, CDR1 is SGHDT and CDR2 is YYEEEE. The CDR3 loop spans 14 amino acids. The CDR3 loop is CASSTRTGRGGYTF. The DNA for the CDR3 is TGTGCCAGCAGCACCAGGACAGGACGGGGTGGCTACACCTTC.

The rearrangement links TRBV6-5 to TRBJ1-2; TRBD1 matches at 7 bases. Germline values: CDR1 MNHEY, CDR2 SVGAGI. V was pared by 5 bases and J by 4 bases, with 7 bases of the junction left unmatched. CDR3 length: 14 residues. The CDR3 DNA reads TGTGCCAGCAGTCCATCACAGGGGACCTATGGCTACACCTTC. This encodes CASSPSQGTYGYTF.

The gene calls are TRBV6-5 and TRBJ2-1; 7 positions match TRBD2. Losses at the gene ends were 6 bases for V and 4 bases for J; bases not matched to a gene: 9. CDR1 is MNHEY and CDR2 is SVGAGI in the germline V gene. CDR3 size: 15 residues. The CDR3 protein is CASSPGSGPYNEQFF. The CDR3 DNA reads as TGTGCCAGCAGCCCGGGTAGCGGGCCTTACAATGAGCAGTTCTTC.

The rearrangement joins TRBV9 to TRBJ2-2, with D maybe TRBD2 (6 bases). The CDR3 has 14 amino acids. The V gene lost 0 bases and the J gene lost 7 bases, with 10 bases spanning the gap. Germline CDR1 reads SGDLS; CDR2 reads YYNGEE. DNA for the CDR3: TGTGCCAGCAGCGTAGTAGGGAGGAACGGGGAGCTGTTTTTT. Encoded protein: CASSVVGRNGELFF. Looking up the rest from reference TRBV9 and TRBJ2-2 gives the full variable domain: DSGVTQTPKHLITATGQRVTLRCSPRSGDLSVYWYQQSLDQGLQFLIQYYNGEERAKGNILERFSAQQFPDLHSELNLSSLELGDSALYFCASSVVGRNGELFFGEGSRLTVL.

J is TRBJ1-6 and V is TRBV15, with 7 bases fitting TRBD1. Germline V CDR1 and CDR2: LNHNV, YYDKDF (reference sequence). Trimming at V came to 3 bases and at J to 7 bases, leaving 3 bases not matched to a gene. The CDR3 contains 14 residues. In DNA form, the CDR3 reads TGTGCCACCAGCAGGACAGGGACAAATTCACCCCTCCACTTT. It encodes CATSRTGTNSPLHF.

V is TRBV6-2 or TRBV6-3 and J is TRBJ1-2; D is unresolved. The germline V gene encodes CDR1 MNHEY and CDR2 SVGEGT. The CDR3 runs 12 residues. Deletions cut 6 bases from V and 6 bases from J, with 11 bases between. The CDR3 bases are TGTGCCAGCAGCCACCGAGCCCATGGCTACACCTTC. Its translation: CASSHRAHGYTF.

This sequence joins TRBV4-1 and TRBJ2-3, with 11 bases aligning to TRBD2. V shed 4 bases and J 1 base; nucleotides not matched to a gene: 4. CDR1 and CDR2 from the germline V gene are MGHRA and YSYEKL. CDR3 length: 16 amino acids. DNA for the CDR3: TGCGCCAGCAGCCCTCTAGCGGGGGGACGCACAGATACGCAGTATTTT. Translated: CASSPLAGGRTDTQYF.